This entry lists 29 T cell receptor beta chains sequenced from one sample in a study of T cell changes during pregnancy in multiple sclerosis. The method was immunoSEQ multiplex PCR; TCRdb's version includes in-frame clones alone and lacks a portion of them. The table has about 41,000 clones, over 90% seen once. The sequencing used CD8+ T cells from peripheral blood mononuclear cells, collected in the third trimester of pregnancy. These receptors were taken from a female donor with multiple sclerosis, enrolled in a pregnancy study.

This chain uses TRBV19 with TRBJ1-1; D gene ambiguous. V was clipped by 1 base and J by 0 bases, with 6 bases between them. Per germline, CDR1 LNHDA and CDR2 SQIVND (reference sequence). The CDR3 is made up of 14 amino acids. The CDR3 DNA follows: TGTGCCAGTAGTATAGGAGGGATGAACACTGAAGCTTTCTTT. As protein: CASSIGGMNTEAFF.

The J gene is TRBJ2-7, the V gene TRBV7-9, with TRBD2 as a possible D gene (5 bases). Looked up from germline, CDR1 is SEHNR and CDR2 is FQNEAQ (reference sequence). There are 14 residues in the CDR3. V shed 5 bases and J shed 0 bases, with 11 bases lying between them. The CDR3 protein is CASSGLTSSYEQYF. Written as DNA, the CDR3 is TGTGCCAGCAGCGGACTGACAAGCTCCTACGAGCAGTACTTC.

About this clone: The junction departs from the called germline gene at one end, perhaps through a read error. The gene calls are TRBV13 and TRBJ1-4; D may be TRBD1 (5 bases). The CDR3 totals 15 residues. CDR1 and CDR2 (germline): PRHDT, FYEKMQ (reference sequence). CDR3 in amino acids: CASSLGVGTNEKLFF. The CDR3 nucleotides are TGTGCCAGCAGCCTAGGGGTCGGAACTAATGAAAAACTGTTTTTT.

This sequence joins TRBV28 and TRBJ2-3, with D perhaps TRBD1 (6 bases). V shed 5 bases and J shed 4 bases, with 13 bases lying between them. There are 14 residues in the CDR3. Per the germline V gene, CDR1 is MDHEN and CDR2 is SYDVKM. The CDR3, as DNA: TGTGCCAGCAGTGACTCAGGGGTTCCAGATACGCAGTATTTT. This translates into CASSDSGVPDTQYF.

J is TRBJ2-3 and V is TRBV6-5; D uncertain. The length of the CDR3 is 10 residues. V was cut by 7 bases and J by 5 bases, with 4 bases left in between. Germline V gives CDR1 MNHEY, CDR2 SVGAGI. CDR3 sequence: CASTGDTQYF. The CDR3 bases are TGTGCCAGCACGGGAGATACGCAGTATTTT.

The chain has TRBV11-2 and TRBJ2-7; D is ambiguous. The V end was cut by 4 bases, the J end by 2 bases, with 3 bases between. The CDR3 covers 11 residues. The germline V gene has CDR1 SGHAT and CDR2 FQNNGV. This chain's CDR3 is CASSSTYEQYF. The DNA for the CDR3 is TGTGCCAGCAGCTCTACCTACGAGCAGTACTTC.

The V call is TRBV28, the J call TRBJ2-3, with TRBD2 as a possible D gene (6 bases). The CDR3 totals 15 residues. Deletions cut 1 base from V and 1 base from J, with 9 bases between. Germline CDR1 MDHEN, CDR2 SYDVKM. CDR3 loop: CASSLLREGTDTQYF. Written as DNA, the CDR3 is TGTGCCAGCAGTTTATTAAGGGAGGGCACAGATACGCAGTATTTT.

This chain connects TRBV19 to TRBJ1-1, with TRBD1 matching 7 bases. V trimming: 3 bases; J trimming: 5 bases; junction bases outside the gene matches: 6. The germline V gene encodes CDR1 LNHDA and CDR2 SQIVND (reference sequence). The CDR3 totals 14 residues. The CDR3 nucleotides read TGTGCCAGTAGTATTCAGGGGGGAAGGACTGAAGCTTTCTTT. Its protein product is CASSIQGGRTEAFF.

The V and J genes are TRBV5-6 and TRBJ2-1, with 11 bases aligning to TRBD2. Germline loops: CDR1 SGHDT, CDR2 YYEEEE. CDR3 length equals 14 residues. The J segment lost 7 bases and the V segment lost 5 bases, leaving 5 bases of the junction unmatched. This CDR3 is CASRETSGINEQFF. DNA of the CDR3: TGTGCCAGCAGGGAGACTAGCGGGATTAATGAGCAGTTCTTC.

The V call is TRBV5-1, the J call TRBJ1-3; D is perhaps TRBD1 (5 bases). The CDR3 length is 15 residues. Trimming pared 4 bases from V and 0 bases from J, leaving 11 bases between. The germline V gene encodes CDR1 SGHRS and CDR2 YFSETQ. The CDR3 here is CASSTDSRSGNTIYF. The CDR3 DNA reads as TGCGCCAGCAGCACAGACAGCCGCTCTGGAAACACCATATATTTT. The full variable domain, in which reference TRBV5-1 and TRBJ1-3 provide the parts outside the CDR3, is KAGVTQTPRYLIKTRGQQVTLSCSPISGHRSVSWYQQTPGQGLQFLFEYFSETQRNKGNFPGRFSGRQFSNSRSEMNVSTLELGDSALYLCASSTDSRSGNTIYFGEGSWLTVV.

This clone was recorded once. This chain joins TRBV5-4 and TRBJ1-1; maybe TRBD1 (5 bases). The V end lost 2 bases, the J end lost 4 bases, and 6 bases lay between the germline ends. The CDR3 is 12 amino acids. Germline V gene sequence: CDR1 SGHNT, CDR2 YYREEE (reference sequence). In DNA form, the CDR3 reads TGTGCCAGCAGCTTCGGGGGCACTGAAGCTTTCTTT. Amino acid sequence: CASSFGGTEAFF.

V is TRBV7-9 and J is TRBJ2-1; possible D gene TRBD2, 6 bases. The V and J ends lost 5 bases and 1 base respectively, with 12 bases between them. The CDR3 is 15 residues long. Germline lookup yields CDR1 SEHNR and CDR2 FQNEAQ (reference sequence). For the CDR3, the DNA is TGTGCCAGCAGCCCCCCGGGACTTTCCTACAATGAGCAGTTCTTC. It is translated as CASSPPGLSYNEQFF.

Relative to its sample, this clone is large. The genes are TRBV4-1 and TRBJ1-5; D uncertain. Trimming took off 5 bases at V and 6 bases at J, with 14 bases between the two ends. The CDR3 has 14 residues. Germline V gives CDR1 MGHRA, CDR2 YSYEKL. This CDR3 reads CASSSEAGSQPQHF. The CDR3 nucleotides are TGCGCCAGCAGCTCGGAAGCGGGCAGTCAGCCCCAGCATTTT.

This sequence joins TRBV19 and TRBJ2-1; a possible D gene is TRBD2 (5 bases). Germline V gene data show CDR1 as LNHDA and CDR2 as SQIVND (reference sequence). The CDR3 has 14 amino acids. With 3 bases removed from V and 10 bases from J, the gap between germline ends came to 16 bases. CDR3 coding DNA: TGTGCCAGTAGTATTTCTAGTCTAGCTGGCGAGCAGTTCTTC. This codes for CASSISSLAGEQFF.

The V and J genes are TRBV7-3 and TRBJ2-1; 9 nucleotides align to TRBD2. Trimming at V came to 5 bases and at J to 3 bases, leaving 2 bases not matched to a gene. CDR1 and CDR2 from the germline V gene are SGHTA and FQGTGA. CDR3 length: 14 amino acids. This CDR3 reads CASSASGNYNEQFF. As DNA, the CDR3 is TGTGCCAGCAGCGCTAGCGGGAACTACAATGAGCAGTTCTTC.

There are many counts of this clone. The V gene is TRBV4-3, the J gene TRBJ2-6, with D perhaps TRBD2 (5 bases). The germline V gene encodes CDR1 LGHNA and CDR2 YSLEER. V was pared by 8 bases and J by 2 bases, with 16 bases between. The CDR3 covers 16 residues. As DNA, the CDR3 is TGCGCCAGCGCCCCATCCGGGGTAACTGGGGCCAACGTCCTGACTTTC. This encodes CASAPSGVTGANVLTF.

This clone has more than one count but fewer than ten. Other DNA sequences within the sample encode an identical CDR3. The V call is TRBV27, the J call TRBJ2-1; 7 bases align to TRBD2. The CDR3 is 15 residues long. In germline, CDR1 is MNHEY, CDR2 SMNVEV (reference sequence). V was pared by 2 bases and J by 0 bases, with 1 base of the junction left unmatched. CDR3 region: CASSLERGSYNEQFF. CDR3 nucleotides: TGTGCCAGCAGTTTAGAGCGGGGCTCCTACAATGAGCAGTTCTTC.

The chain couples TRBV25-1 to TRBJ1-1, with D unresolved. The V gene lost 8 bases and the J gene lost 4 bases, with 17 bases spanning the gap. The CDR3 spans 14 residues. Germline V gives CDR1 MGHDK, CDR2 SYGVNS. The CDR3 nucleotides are TGTGCCAGCGGTGCAGAGGGCGGAGGCACTGAAGCTTTCTTT. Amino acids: CASGAEGGGTEAFF.

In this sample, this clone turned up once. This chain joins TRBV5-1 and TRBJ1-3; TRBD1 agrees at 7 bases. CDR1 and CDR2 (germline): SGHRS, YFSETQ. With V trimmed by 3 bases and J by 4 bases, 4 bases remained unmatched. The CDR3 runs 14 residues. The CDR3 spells CASSSTGDGNTIYF. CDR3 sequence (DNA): TGCGCCAGCAGCTCAACAGGGGACGGAAACACCATATATTTT.

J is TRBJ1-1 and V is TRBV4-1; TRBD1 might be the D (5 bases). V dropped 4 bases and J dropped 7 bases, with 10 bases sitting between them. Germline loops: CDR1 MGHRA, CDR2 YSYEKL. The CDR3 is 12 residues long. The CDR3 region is CASSRGGVEAFF. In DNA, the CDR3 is TGCGCCAGCAGCCGGGGGGGGGTTGAAGCTTTCTTT.

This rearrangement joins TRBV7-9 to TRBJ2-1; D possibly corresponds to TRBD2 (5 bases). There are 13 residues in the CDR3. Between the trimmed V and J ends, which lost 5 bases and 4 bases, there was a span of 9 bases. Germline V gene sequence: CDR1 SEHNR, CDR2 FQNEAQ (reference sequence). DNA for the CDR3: TGTGCCAGCAGCCCTCGGGGTTACAATGAGCAGTTCTTC. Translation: CASSPRGYNEQFF.

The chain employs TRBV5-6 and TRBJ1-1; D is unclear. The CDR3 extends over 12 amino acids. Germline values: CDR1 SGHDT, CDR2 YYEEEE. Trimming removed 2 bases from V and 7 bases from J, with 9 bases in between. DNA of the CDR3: TGTGCCAGCAGCTTCCTCAGTGATGAAGCTTTCTTT. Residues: CASSFLSDEAFF.

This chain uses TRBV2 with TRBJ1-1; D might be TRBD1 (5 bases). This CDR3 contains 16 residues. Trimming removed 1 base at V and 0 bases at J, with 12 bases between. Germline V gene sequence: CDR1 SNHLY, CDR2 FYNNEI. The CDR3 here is CASSEGSGDLNTEAFF. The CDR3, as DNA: TGTGCCAGCAGTGAAGGTTCGGGGGATCTGAACACTGAAGCTTTCTTT.

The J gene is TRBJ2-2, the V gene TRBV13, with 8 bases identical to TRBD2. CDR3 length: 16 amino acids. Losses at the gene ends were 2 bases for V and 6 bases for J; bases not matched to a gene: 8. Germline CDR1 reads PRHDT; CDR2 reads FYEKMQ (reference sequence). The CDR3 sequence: CASSLLGAGAPGELFF. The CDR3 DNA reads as TGTGCCAGCAGCTTATTGGGAGCGGGGGCACCCGGGGAGCTGTTTTTT. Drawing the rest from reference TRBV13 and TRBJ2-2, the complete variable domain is AAGVIQSPRHLIKEKRETATLKCYPIPRHDTVYWYQQGPGQDPQFLISFYEKMQSDKGSIPDRFSAQQFSDYHSELNMSSLELGDSALYFCASSLLGAGAPGELFFGEGSRLTVL.

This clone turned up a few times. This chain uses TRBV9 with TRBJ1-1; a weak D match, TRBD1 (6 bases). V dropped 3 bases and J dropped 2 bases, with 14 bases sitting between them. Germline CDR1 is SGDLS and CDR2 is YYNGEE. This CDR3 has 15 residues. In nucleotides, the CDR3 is TGTGCCAGCAGCGGTACCGGGACAAGCAACACTGAAGCTTTCTTT. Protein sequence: CASSGTGTSNTEAFF.

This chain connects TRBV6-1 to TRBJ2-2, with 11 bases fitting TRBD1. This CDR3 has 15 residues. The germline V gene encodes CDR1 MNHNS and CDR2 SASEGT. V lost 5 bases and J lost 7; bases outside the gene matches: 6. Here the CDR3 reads CASSPLDRGHGELFF. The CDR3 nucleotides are TGTGCCAGCAGTCCTTTGGACAGGGGGCACGGGGAGCTGTTTTTT.

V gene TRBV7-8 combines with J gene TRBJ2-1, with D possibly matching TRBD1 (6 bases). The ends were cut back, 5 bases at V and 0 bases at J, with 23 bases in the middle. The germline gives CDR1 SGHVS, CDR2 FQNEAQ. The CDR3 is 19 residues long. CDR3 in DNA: TGTGCCAGCAGCGGAGAGAGGGGGACCGGGGTTGGCTCCTACAATGAGCAGTTCTTC. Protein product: CASSGERGTGVGSYNEQFF.

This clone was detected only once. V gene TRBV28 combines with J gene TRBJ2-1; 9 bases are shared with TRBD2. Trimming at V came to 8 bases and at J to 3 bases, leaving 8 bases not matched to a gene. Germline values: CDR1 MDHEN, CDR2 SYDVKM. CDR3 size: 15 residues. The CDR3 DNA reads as TGTGCCAGCGACAGTAGCGGGAGTGGCTACAATGAGCAGTTCTTC. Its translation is CASDSSGSGYNEQFF.

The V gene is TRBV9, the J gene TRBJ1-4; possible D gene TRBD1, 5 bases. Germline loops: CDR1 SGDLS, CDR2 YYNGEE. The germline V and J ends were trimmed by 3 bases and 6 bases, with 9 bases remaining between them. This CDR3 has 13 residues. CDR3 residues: CASSAPGDEKLFF. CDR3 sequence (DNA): TGTGCCAGCAGCGCCCCGGGGGATGAAAAACTGTTTTTT.